This TCR beta chain was observed in a study of T-cell memory formation after mild COVID-19. Looking at the study overall: The two donors had largely donor-specific TCR clusters. Study findings and constraints: Clones that contracted clustered mainly in CM and EM if CD4+ and in EMRA if CD8+. Pre-infection memory already had some responding clones, implying cross-reactive memory joined.

As for this clonotype: Its antigen is not identified.

V shed 9 bases and J shed 1 base, with 13 bases lying between them. Germline V gene lookup returns CDR1 KGHDR and CDR2 SFDVKD. CDR3 length: 14 amino acids. 5'RACE primed from the constant segment yielded TCR alpha and TCR beta cDNA libraries bearing sample barcodes and UMIs. Each CDR3 protein gets one entry after TCRdb re-called the 5' RACE reads with MiXCR. The profile covers around 390,000 distinct CDR3 sequences, with roughly 15% appearing a single time and 20% to 25% taken by the ten largest. The gene calls are TRBV24-1 and TRBJ2-3; maybe TRBD2 (5 bases). This sequence was found in a man between 18 and 35 years old who had mild COVID-19 (a few samples of this study predate the infection). Cell type and time point are not known. Specimen: PBMCs or a T cell subset sorted from them (not recorded which). The CDR3 bases are TGTGCCACCGCAGCTAGCTTCGGCACAGATACGCAGTATTTT. As protein: CATAASFGTDTQYF.